Sequencing of this T cell receptor (beta chain) was carried out in a study of graft-versus-host responses after intestinal transplantation. For the study at large: Those transplanted obtained multivisceral, liver-intestinal, or isolated intestinal grafts. For approximately 3 years after anti-thymocyte globulin induction, all recipients took tacrolimus and steroids.

From germline, CDR1 is SGHTA and CDR2 FQGNSA. CDR3 size: 14 residues. V shed 3 bases and J shed 11 bases, with 18 bases lying between them. A note on this clone: The antigen is not known.

Broader study findings: Within allografts, high graft-versus-host to host-versus-graft clonal ratios were seen among patients with graft-donor T cell macrochimerism. Researchers found GvH clones in recipient marrow, and some showed up first in ileum or blood.

Generated by immunoSEQ multiplex PCR, the TCRdb table keeps only in-frame clones and is missing some. The repertoire holds about 85,000 clones, about four fifths seen once, with 0.83% in the top ten. The V and J genes are TRBV7-2 and TRBJ2-3; TRBD2 is a possible D gene (6 bases). Sequencing was performed on unstimulated CD4+ T cells sorted from spleen or lymph node cells, taken before intestinal transplant. The TCR was taken from a human donor who received an intestinal transplant. CDR3 DNA: TGTGCCAGCAGCTTCCGGGTCCCGGGAGAAGTGCAGTATTTT. As protein: CASSFRVPGEVQYF.